This TCR beta chain was identified during a study of blood T cell repertoires in COVID-19. As handled by the study authors: Estimates of nucleated cell counts were drawn from the amplification of reference gene primers. The table came from immunoSEQ multiplex PCR; TCRdb's copy has only in-frame clones and leaves some out. For V, J and clone size, that table is used; D and trimming come from the DNA. The sample records 150,000 to 200,000 clones, roughly 86% being singletons. The sequence came from a man in his 70s with acute or convalescent COVID-19. Sequencing input: peripheral blood.

This CDR3 is CASSLQPGGNQPQHF. As DNA, the CDR3 is TGTGCCAGCAGTCTTCAGCCGGGTGGCAATCAGCCCCAGCATTTT. This chain uses TRBV6-5 with TRBJ1-5; D not resolved. Germline CDR1 is MNHEY and CDR2 is SVGAGI. CDR3 length equals 15 residues. Trimming left V 5 bases short and J 2 bases short, with 13 bases between.